This T cell receptor (beta chain) is from a study of control samples from healthy donors and cancer patients. Only in-frame clones appear in the TCRdb table, and some are missing; sequencing was by immunoSEQ multiplex PCR. The data show more than 150,000 clones, about 93% seen once. V lost 4 bases and J 0 bases, leaving 6 bases between the germline ends. The CDR3 has 13 amino acids. Germline V gene sequence: CDR1 MNHEY, CDR2 SVGEGT. The chain recombines TRBV6-2 or TRBV6-3 with TRBJ1-1, with D unclear. The receptor's source is a man younger than 30 in good health. The specimen sequenced was blood. CDR3 in DNA: TGTGCCAGCAGTTGGACGGTGAACACTGAAGCTTTCTTT. This gives the protein CASSWTVNTEAFF.